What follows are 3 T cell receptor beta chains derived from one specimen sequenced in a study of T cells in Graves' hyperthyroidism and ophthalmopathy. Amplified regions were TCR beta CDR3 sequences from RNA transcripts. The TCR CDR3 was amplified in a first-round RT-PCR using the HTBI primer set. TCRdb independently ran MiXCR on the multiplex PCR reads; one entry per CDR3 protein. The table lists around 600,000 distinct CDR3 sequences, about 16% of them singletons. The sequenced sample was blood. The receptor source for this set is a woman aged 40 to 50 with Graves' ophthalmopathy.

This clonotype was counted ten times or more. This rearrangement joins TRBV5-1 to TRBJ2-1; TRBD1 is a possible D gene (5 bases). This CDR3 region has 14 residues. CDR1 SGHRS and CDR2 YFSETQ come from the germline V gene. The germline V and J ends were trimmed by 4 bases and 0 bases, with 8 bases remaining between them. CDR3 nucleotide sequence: TGCGCCAGCAGCCAAGGACACTCCTACAATGAGCAGTTCTTC. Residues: CASSQGHSYNEQFF.

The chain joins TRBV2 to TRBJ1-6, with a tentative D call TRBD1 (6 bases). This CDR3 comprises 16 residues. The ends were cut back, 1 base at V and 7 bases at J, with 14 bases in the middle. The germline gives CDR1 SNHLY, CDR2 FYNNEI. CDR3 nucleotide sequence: TGTGCCAGCAGTGAAGGCAGCCCCAGGGGAAATTCACCCCTCCACTTT. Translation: CASSEGSPRGNSPLHF.

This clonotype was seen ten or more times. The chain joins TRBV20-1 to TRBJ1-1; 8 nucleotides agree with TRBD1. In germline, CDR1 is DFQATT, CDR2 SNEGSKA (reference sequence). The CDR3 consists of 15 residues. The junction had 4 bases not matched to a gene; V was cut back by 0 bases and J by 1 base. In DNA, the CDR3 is TGCAGTGCTAGAGATCCCGGGACAGGGAACACTGAAGCTTTCTTT. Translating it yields CSARDPGTGNTEAFF.